Listed below are T cell receptor beta chains from one sample, sequenced in a study of PD-1 blockade in classical Hodgkin lymphoma. Assay used: immunoSEQ multiplex PCR; TCRdb lists only in-frame clones, some missing. The sample lists 40,000 to 55,000 clones, around 80% occurring once. The material was peripheral blood mononuclear cells (PBMCs), obtained before the fourth cycle of nivolumab. The receptors were sampled from a human donor with classical Hodgkin lymphoma. CDR3s include the opening cysteine and the closing phenylalanine or tryptophan. The order of the fields is J gene, V gene, D gene, clone size, CDR3 protein, CDR3 DNA. D genes are given only for firm matches. Only some rows state a clone size, as once, few, many or a class for expanded clones.

J gene: TRBJ2-5
V gene: TRBV5-1
D gene: TRBD2
clone size: once
CDR3 protein: CASSLGTSKETQYF
CDR3 DNA: TGCGCCAGCAGCTTGGGGACTAGCAAAGAGACCCAGTACTTC

J gene: TRBJ1-1
V gene: TRBV28
D gene: .
clone size: .
CDR3 protein: CASTSGRTNTEAFF
CDR3 DNA: TGTGCCAGCACTTCGGGGAGGACGAACACTGAAGCTTTCTTT

J gene: TRBJ1-4
V gene: TRBV29-1
D gene: .
clone size: .
CDR3 protein: CSVGTPGREKLFF
CDR3 DNA: TGCAGCGTCGGGACTCCCGGCAGGGAAAAACTGTTTTTT

J gene: TRBJ1-4
V gene: TRBV7-2
D gene: .
clone size: .
CDR3 protein: CASSLVQARGEKLFF
CDR3 DNA: TGTGCCAGCAGCTTAGTGCAGGCGCGGGGTGAAAAACTGTTTTTT

J gene: TRBJ2-3
V gene: TRBV5-4
D gene: .
clone size: .
CDR3 protein: CASSLDGFTSTDTQYF
CDR3 DNA: TGTGCCAGCAGCTTGGACGGCTTTACTAGCACAGATACGCAGTATTTT

J gene: TRBJ2-1
V gene: TRBV2
D gene: TRBD2
clone size: .
CDR3 protein: CASSAVAGGNEQFF
CDR3 DNA: TGTGCCAGCAGTGCGGTAGCGGGGGGAAATGAGCAGTTCTTC

J gene: TRBJ2-5
V gene: TRBV29-1
D gene: TRBD1
clone size: .
CDR3 protein: CSADAARTGWETQYF
CDR3 DNA: TGCAGCGCCGACGCCGCTCGGACAGGGTGGGAGACCCAGTACTTC

J gene: TRBJ1-1
V gene: TRBV7-9
D gene: .
clone size: .
CDR3 protein: CASSRRQTNTEAFF
CDR3 DNA: TGTGCCAGCAGCCGCCGACAGACGAACACTGAAGCTTTCTTT

J gene: TRBJ2-7
V gene: TRBV7-9
D gene: .
clone size: few
CDR3 protein: CASSLPTGTEQYF
CDR3 DNA: TGTGCCAGCAGCTTACCCACAGGTACGGAGCAGTACTTC

J gene: TRBJ1-1
V gene: TRBV10-3
D gene: TRBD1
clone size: .
CDR3 protein: CAISETTGMNTEAFF
CDR3 DNA: TGTGCCATCAGTGAGACGACAGGGATGAACACTGAAGCTTTCTTT

J gene: TRBJ2-2
V gene: TRBV25-1
D gene: .
clone size: .
CDR3 protein: CARKDGPANTGELFF
CDR3 DNA: TGTGCCAGAAAAGACGGACCCGCGAACACCGGGGAGCTGTTTTTT

J gene: TRBJ1-1
V gene: TRBV9
D gene: .
clone size: .
CDR3 protein: CASSVEGTGNEAFF
CDR3 DNA: TGTGCCAGCAGCGTAGAGGGGACGGGGAATGAAGCTTTCTTT

J gene: TRBJ1-5
V gene: TRBV30
D gene: .
clone size: .
CDR3 protein: CAWSVGTTNQPQHF
CDR3 DNA: TGTGCCTGGAGTGTAGGGACCACCAATCAGCCCCAGCATTTT

J gene: TRBJ2-2
V gene: TRBV4-1
D gene: .
clone size: .
CDR3 protein: CASSLPEGVNTGELFF
CDR3 DNA: TGCGCCAGCAGCCTCCCCGAGGGGGTGAACACCGGGGAGCTGTTTTTT

J gene: TRBJ2-1
V gene: TRBV7-2
D gene: TRBD1
clone size: .
CDR3 protein: CASSAPGTGWEQFF
CDR3 DNA: TGTGCCAGCAGCGCACCCGGGACAGGGTGGGAGCAGTTCTTC

J gene: TRBJ2-3
V gene: TRBV5-6
D gene: .
clone size: .
CDR3 protein: CASSFRAGDGTDTQYF
CDR3 DNA: TGTGCCAGCAGCTTTCGGGCAGGGGACGGCACAGATACGCAGTATTTT

J gene: TRBJ2-5
V gene: TRBV2
D gene: .
clone size: .
CDR3 protein: CASSDWETQYF
CDR3 DNA: TGTGCCAGCAGTGATTGGGAGACCCAGTACTTC

J gene: TRBJ2-3
V gene: TRBV28
D gene: .
clone size: .
CDR3 protein: CASSFVTADLDTQYF
CDR3 DNA: TGTGCCAGCAGTTTTGTCACGGCAGACCTGGATACGCAGTATTTT

J gene: TRBJ1-2
V gene: TRBV28
D gene: .
clone size: .
CDR3 protein: CASSLDGALGGYTF
CDR3 DNA: TGTGCCAGCAGTTTGGACGGGGCCTTGGGTGGCTACACCTTC

J gene: TRBJ1-2
V gene: TRBV7-6
D gene: .
clone size: few
CDR3 protein: CASSLGRANYGYTF
CDR3 DNA: TGTGCCAGCAGCTTAGGCAGGGCTAACTATGGCTACACCTTC

J gene: TRBJ2-6
V gene: TRBV15
D gene: .
clone size: .
CDR3 protein: CATSRGLQNVLTF
CDR3 DNA: TGTGCCACCAGTAGGGGACTGCAAAACGTCCTGACTTTC

J gene: TRBJ2-3
V gene: TRBV7-2
D gene: .
clone size: .
CDR3 protein: CASSLEQGPQYF
CDR3 DNA: TGTGCCAGCAGCTTAGAACAGGGCCCGCAGTATTTT

J gene: TRBJ2-1
V gene: TRBV5-1
D gene: TRBD2
clone size: .
CDR3 protein: CASSLSQPWASGYNEQFF
CDR3 DNA: TGCGCCAGCAGCCTCTCCCAGCCATGGGCTAGCGGCTACAATGAGCAGTTCTTC

J gene: TRBJ1-5
V gene: TRBV28
D gene: .
clone size: .
CDR3 protein: CASSSQGPQHF
CDR3 DNA: TGTGCCAGCAGTTCACAGGGCCCCCAGCATTTT

J gene: TRBJ1-2
V gene: TRBV19
D gene: .
clone size: .
CDR3 protein: CASSIWPRRSYTF
CDR3 DNA: TGTGCCAGTAGTATATGGCCGAGGAGGTCCTACACCTTC

J gene: TRBJ1-1
V gene: TRBV5-1
D gene: .
clone size: once
CDR3 protein: CASRSPSNTEAFF
CDR3 DNA: TGCGCCAGCAGATCCCCGTCGAACACTGAAGCTTTCTTT

J gene: TRBJ1-4
V gene: TRBV6-1
D gene: .
clone size: few
CDR3 protein: CASSEVGQGGEKLFF
CDR3 DNA: TGTGCCAGCAGTGAAGTAGGGCAGGGAGGGGAAAAACTGTTTTTT

J gene: TRBJ1-2
V gene: TRBV29-1
D gene: .
clone size: .
CDR3 protein: CSAGKTTGAYGYTF
CDR3 DNA: TGCAGCGCAGGAAAGACGACAGGCGCCTATGGCTACACCTTC

J gene: TRBJ2-3
V gene: TRBV2
D gene: .
clone size: .
CDR3 protein: CASRSVDTQYF
CDR3 DNA: TGTGCCAGCAGATCGGTCGACACGCAGTATTTT

J gene: TRBJ2-1
V gene: TRBV7-2
D gene: .
clone size: .
CDR3 protein: CASSLWRDNEQFF
CDR3 DNA: TGTGCCAGCAGCCTATGGAGGGACAATGAGCAGTTCTTC

J gene: TRBJ2-5
V gene: TRBV12-5
D gene: .
clone size: .
CDR3 protein: CASGLGAGTGQETQYF
CDR3 DNA: TGTGCTAGTGGTTTAGGGGCTGGGACGGGACAAGAGACCCAGTACTTC

J gene: TRBJ1-1
V gene: TRBV27
D gene: .
clone size: .
CDR3 protein: CARPGSPGKNTEAFF
CDR3 DNA: TGTGCCAGGCCAGGTAGCCCTGGAAAGAACACTGAAGCTTTCTTT

J gene: TRBJ2-7
V gene: TRBV5-1
D gene: TRBD1
clone size: .
CDR3 protein: CASSLETGLSYEQYF
CDR3 DNA: TGCGCCAGCAGCTTGGAGACAGGGCTATCCTACGAGCAGTACTTC

J gene: TRBJ1-6
V gene: TRBV21-1
D gene: .
clone size: .
CDR3 protein: CASSNLGHLNSPLHF
CDR3 DNA: TGTGCCAGCAGCAATTTGGGACATCTAAATTCACCCCTCCACTTT

J gene: TRBJ2-5
V gene: TRBV5-8
D gene: .
clone size: .
CDR3 protein: CASSLYGETQYF
CDR3 DNA: TGTGCCAGCAGCTTGTACGGGGAGACCCAGTACTTC

J gene: TRBJ1-2
V gene: TRBV11-1
D gene: TRBD1
clone size: few
CDR3 protein: CASSSTGPYGYTF
CDR3 DNA: TGTGCCAGCAGCTCGACAGGGCCCTATGGCTACACCTTC

J gene: TRBJ1-2
V gene: TRBV28
D gene: .
clone size: .
CDR3 protein: CASSLDGYGYTF
CDR3 DNA: TGTGCCAGCAGTTTGGACGGCTATGGCTACACCTTC

J gene: TRBJ1-2
V gene: TRBV6-5
D gene: .
clone size: .
CDR3 protein: CASSYSGQIYGYTF
CDR3 DNA: TGTGCCAGCAGTTACTCGGGGCAGATCTATGGCTACACCTTC

J gene: TRBJ2-2
V gene: TRBV30
D gene: .
clone size: .
CDR3 protein: CAWTRTGELFF
CDR3 DNA: TGTGCCTGGACCCGCACCGGGGAGCTGTTTTTT

J gene: TRBJ1-1
V gene: TRBV7-9
D gene: TRBD1
clone size: .
CDR3 protein: CASSSPDRVWTEAFF
CDR3 DNA: TGTGCCAGCAGCTCCCCTGACAGGGTTTGGACTGAAGCTTTCTTT

J gene: TRBJ2-7
V gene: TRBV9
D gene: .
clone size: few
CDR3 protein: CASSPRGRWSYEQYF
CDR3 DNA: TGTGCCAGCAGCCCCCGGGGCAGGTGGTCCTACGAGCAGTACTTC

J gene: TRBJ1-1
V gene: TRBV7-9
D gene: TRBD1
clone size: .
CDR3 protein: CASRVQGANTEAFF
CDR3 DNA: TGTGCCAGCAGGGTACAGGGGGCGAACACTGAAGCTTTCTTT

J gene: TRBJ1-2
V gene: TRBV29-1
D gene: TRBD1
clone size: .
CDR3 protein: CSVGGTAYGYTF
CDR3 DNA: TGCAGCGTGGGGGGGACAGCCTATGGCTACACCTTC

J gene: TRBJ1-5
V gene: TRBV10-3
D gene: TRBD1
clone size: few
CDR3 protein: CAISEIGQGSQPQHF
CDR3 DNA: TGTGCCATCAGTGAGATTGGACAGGGGAGTCAGCCCCAGCATTTT

J gene: TRBJ1-3
V gene: TRBV9
D gene: .
clone size: few
CDR3 protein: CASSQSGGDTIYF
CDR3 DNA: TGTGCCAGCAGCCAATCTGGGGGCGACACCATATATTTT